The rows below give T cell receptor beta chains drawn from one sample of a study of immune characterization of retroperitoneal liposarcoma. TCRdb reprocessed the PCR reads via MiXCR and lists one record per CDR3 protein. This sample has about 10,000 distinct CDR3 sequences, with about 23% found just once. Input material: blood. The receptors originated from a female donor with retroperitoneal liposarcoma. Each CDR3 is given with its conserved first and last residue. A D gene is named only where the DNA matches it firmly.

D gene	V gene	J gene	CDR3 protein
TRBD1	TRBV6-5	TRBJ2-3	CASSRQGTDTQYF
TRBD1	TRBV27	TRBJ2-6	CASSALTGSGANVLTF
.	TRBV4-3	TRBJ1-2	CASSLYIQGGYGYTF
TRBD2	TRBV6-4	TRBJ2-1	CASSGPGSGGADEQFF
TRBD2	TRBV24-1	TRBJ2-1	CATGLAGYEQFF
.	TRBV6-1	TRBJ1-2	CASSEGGDRYGYTF
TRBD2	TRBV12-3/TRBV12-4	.	CASSLRLAIEQYF
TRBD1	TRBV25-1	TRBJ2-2	CASSELDRAGELFF
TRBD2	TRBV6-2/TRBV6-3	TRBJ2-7	CASRGLAGAYEQYF
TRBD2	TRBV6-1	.	CATATSGGNEQYF
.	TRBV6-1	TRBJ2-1	CASSSQNPGVAYNEQFF
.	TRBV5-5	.	CASSLDRDTEQYF
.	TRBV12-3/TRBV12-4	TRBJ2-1	CASGGSSYEQFF
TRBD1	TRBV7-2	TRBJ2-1	CASSLRTGNEQFF
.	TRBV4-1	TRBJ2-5	CASSQMGYQETQYF
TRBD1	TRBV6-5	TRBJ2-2	CASSTIDRGRGGELFF
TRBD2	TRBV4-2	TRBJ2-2	CASSPTGTTNTGELFF
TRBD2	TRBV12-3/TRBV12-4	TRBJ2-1	CASSLSGRAYNEQFF
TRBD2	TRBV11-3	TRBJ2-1	CASSLGGSLYGEQFF
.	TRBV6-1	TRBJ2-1	CASSSRTEYNEQFF
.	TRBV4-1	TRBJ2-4	CASSQDWYGGTVAKNIQYF
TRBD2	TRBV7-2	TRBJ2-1	CASSLSSGDHNEQFF
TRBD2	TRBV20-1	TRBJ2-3	CSAERLAGEDTQYF
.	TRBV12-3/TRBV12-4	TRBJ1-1	CASSLTANTEAFF
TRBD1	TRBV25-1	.	CASSESGGQEATYEQYF
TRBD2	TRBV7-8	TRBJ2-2	CASSRPGLALQIGTGELFF
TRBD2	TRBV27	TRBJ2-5	CASSLSPSGEQETQYF
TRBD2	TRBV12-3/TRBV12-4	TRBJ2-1	CASSFLTSGRNYNEQFF
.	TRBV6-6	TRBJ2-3	CASSYDSVGATDTQYF
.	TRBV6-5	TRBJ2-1	CASMASPLNEQFF
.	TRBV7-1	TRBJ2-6	CASRYQSGANVLTF